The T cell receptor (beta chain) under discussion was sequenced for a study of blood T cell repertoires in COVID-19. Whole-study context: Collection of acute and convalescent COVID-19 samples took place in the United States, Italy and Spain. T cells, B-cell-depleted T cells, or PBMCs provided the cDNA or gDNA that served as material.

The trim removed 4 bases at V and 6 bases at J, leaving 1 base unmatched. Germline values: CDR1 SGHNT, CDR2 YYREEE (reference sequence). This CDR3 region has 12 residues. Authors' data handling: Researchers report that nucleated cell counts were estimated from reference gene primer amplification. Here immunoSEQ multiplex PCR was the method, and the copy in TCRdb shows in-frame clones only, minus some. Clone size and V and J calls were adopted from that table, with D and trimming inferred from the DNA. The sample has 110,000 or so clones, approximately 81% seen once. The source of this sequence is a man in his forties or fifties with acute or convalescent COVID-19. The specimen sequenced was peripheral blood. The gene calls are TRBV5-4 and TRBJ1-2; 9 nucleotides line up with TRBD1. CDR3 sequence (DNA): TGTGCCAGCAGCCGGACAGGGGATGGCTACACCTTC. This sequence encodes CASSRTGDGYTF.